The 20 T cell receptor beta chains below all came from one sample that was sequenced in a study of identical twins. TCRdb re-called the 5' RACE reads through MiXCR, storing one row per CDR3 protein. The sample lists 450,000 or so distinct CDR3 sequences, 14% occurring once. The same sample was also used in a study of yellow fever vaccine responses in identical twins.

The sample consisted of CD4+ T cells sorted from blood. The receptors were sampled from a woman between 18 and 29 years old in good health.

The gene calls are TRBV3-1 and TRBJ2-3; TRBD2 aligns across 8 bases. Unmatched junction bases numbered 12, after V lost 4 bases and J lost 6 bases. The germline V gene encodes CDR1 LGHDT and CDR2 YNNKEL (reference sequence). The CDR3 runs 16 residues. CDR3 amino acids: CASSPSGLGFFDTQYF. For the CDR3, the DNA is TGTGCCAGCAGCCCGTCGGGACTAGGGTTTTTTGATACGCAGTATTTT.

The chain links TRBV28 to TRBJ1-6, with D possibly being TRBD1 (5 bases). The germline gives CDR1 MDHEN, CDR2 SYDVKM. The CDR3 is made up of 15 amino acids. V dropped 2 bases and J dropped 9 bases, with 14 bases sitting between them. CDR3 sequence: CASSLVQVNGSPLHF. CDR3 bases: TGTGCCAGCAGTTTAGTACAGGTTAACGGTTCACCCCTCCACTTT.

Comment on this clonotype: At one boundary the junction diverges from the germline segment, which might be a read error. CDR3 region: CSAQPARSFNEQFF. The CDR3 coding sequence is TGCAGTGCCCAGCCTGCGAGGTCCTTCAATGAGCAGTTCTTC. The genes are TRBV20-1 and TRBJ2-1; D not certain. The CDR3 contains 14 residues. The V gene's germline CDR1 is DFQATT and CDR2 SNEGSKA (reference sequence).

This clonotype appeared a few times. The chain carries TRBV15 and TRBJ1-1; 8 nucleotides align to TRBD1. J was trimmed by 6 bases and V by 5 bases; bases with no gene match: 5. Germline-derived CDR1 and CDR2 are LNHNV and YYDKDF (reference sequence). CDR3 length: 13 amino acids. The CDR3 spells CATSYRGGAEAFF. The CDR3 nucleotides read TGTGCCACCAGCTACAGGGGGGGGGCTGAAGCTTTCTTT.

This clonotype was counted a few times. CDR3 residues: CSVSLGSSNQPQHF. The CDR3 DNA follows: TGCAGCGTTTCGTTAGGGTCTAGCAATCAGCCCCAGCATTTT. This chain connects TRBV29-1 to TRBJ1-5; D is ambiguous. Per germline, CDR1 SQVTM and CDR2 ANQGSEA. The CDR3 runs 14 residues. V lost 5 bases and J lost 0, with 11 bases in between.

This chain uses TRBV6-5 with TRBJ2-3, with D perhaps TRBD2 (6 bases). The germline gives CDR1 MNHEY, CDR2 SVGAGI. There are 15 residues in the CDR3. Deletions cut 2 bases from V and 6 bases from J, with 15 bases between. CDR3 sequence (DNA): TGTGCCAGCAGTTACGGAGGCGGGGCCACGGATACGCAGTATTTT. Protein sequence: CASSYGGGATDTQYF.

This clonotype came up a few times. The V and J genes are TRBV9 and TRBJ2-7; 10 bases align to TRBD2. This CDR3 spans 15 amino acids. Germline V gene sequence: CDR1 SGDLS, CDR2 YYNGEE. The ends lost 4 bases at V and 3 bases at J; junction bases unmatched: 7. CDR3 sequence (DNA): TGTGCCAGCAGCAGAAGTCCTAGCGGGAGCTACGAGCAGTACTTC. Translated, it gives CASSRSPSGSYEQYF.

The V call is TRBV9, the J call TRBJ2-3; 11 nucleotides align to TRBD2. Losses at the gene ends were 2 bases for V and 0 bases for J; bases not matched to a gene: 11. This CDR3 has 19 residues. Per germline, CDR1 SGDLS and CDR2 YYNGEE. CDR3: CASSVAPLAGGYSTDTQYF. Here the CDR3 DNA reads TGTGCCAGCAGCGTGGCTCCGTTAGCGGGGGGGTATAGCACAGATACGCAGTATTTT. Using reference TRBV9 and TRBJ2-3 for the parts outside the CDR3, the full variable domain is DSGVTQTPKHLITATGQRVTLRCSPRSGDLSVYWYQQSLDQGLQFLIQYYNGEERAKGNILERFSAQQFPDLHSELNLSSLELGDSALYFCASSVAPLAGGYSTDTQYFGPGTRLTVL.

The rearrangement uses TRBV20-1 and TRBJ2-5; D is perhaps TRBD1 (5 bases). Looked up from germline, CDR1 is DFQATT and CDR2 is SNEGSKA (reference sequence). Trimming left V 0 bases short and J 5 bases short, with 13 bases between. This CDR3 has 14 amino acids. CDR3 loop: CSARDPVAGETQYF. DNA for the CDR3: TGCAGTGCTAGAGATCCAGTGGCAGGGGAGACCCAGTACTTC.

Concerning this clonotype itself: A read error may account for a junction end that differs from germline. V is TRBV5-6 and J is TRBJ2-1, with D hard to call. The CDR3 is 15 residues long. Germline V gives CDR1 SGHDT, CDR2 YYEEEE. CDR3 protein: CASSRPQSSYDEQFF. The DNA of the CDR3 is TGTGCCAGCAGCCGACCCCAGAGCTCCTACGATGAGCAGTTCTTC.

Only a few counts were recorded for this clonotype. The chain couples TRBV20-1 to TRBJ2-7; the D gene is possibly TRBD2 (6 bases). This CDR3 comprises 15 residues. Trimming stripped 4 bases from V and 2 bases from J, with 18 bases between. The germline CDR1 and CDR2 sequences are DFQATT and SNEGSKA (reference sequence). The CDR3 region has the DNA TGCAGTGCTAAGGGTTTGGCGCGGGAAACCTACGAGCAGTACTTC. It encodes CSAKGLARETYEQYF.

To note about this clonotype: This may be a read error: a much more frequent sequence differs by one nucleotide. The J gene is TRBJ2-6, the V gene TRBV10-3; D is undetermined. The CDR3 has 13 residues. V lost 5 bases and J 6 bases, leaving 8 bases between the germline ends. Germline loops: CDR1 ENHRY, CDR2 SYGVKD. The CDR3 sequence is CAISLPAANVLTF. As DNA, the CDR3 is TGTGCCATCAGTTTGCCCGCGGCCAACGTCCTGACTTTC.

The chain employs TRBV21-1 and TRBJ2-2; whether TRBD1, the table's D call, matches the DNA was not checked. TRBV21-1 is annotated as a pseudogene. This CDR3 spans 20 amino acids. CDR3 nucleotides: TGTGCCAGCAGCAACGCGAAAACAGGGGGCGGGGGTTCGAACACCGGGGAGCTGTTTTTT. As protein: CASSNAKTGGGGSNTGELFF.

V usage is TRBV11-3 and J usage is TRBJ2-2, with TRBD2 as a possible D gene (7 bases). The CDR3 has 15 residues. The V gene lost 3 bases and the J gene lost 3 bases, with 11 bases spanning the gap. The germline V gene has CDR1 SGHNT and CDR2 YENEEA. The CDR3 DNA sequence: TGTGCCAGCAGCTTGGGGGGGGGCGACACCGGGGAGCTGTTTTTT. Encoded protein: CASSLGGGDTGELFF.

This clonotype was found a few times. This chain connects TRBV5-1 to TRBJ2-5, with TRBD2 identical over 11 bases. The V segment lost 0 bases and the J segment 5 bases; nucleotides outside the gene matches: 3. This CDR3 spans 15 amino acids. Germline CDR1 is SGHRS and CDR2 is YFSETQ. This CDR3 is CASSLAPSGGETQYF. Here the CDR3 DNA reads TGCGCCAGCAGCTTGGCTCCTAGCGGGGGGGAGACCCAGTACTTC. Full variable domain (outside the CDR3, taken from reference TRBV5-1 and TRBJ2-5): KAGVTQTPRYLIKTRGQQVTLSCSPISGHRSVSWYQQTPGQGLQFLFEYFSETQRNKGNFPGRFSGRQFSNSRSEMNVSTLELGDSALYLCASSLAPSGGETQYFGPGTRLLVL.

This chain uses TRBV7-9 with TRBJ2-6; D gene unclear. This CDR3 spans 17 amino acids. Germline-derived CDR1 and CDR2 are SEHNR and FQNEAQ (reference sequence). Trimming shortened V by 1 base and J by 0 bases, and 10 bases separated the two germline ends. The DNA for the CDR3 is TGTGCCAGCAGCTTAGTGGTTGAGATCTCTGGGGCCAACGTCCTGACTTTC. This translates into CASSLVVEISGANVLTF.

V and J are TRBV4-1 and TRBJ2-4; TRBD1 agrees at 7 bases. V lost 0 bases and J lost 3; bases outside the gene matches: 5. The CDR3 length is 16 residues. The germline gives CDR1 MGHRA, CDR2 YSYEKL. The DNA of the CDR3 is TGCGCCAGCAGCCAAGATGGACAGGCCTACAAAAACATTCAGTACTTC. Its translation is CASSQDGQAYKNIQYF.

This clonotype occurred many times. The genes are TRBV12-3 or TRBV12-4 and TRBJ2-7; D is ambiguous. The CDR3 covers 15 residues. Deletions cut 1 base from V and 6 bases from J, with 16 bases between. CDR3 sequence reads: CASSLGVSVPGEQYF. The CDR3 DNA follows: TGTGCCAGCAGTTTAGGGGTTTCCGTACCGGGCGAGCAGTACTTC.

This clonotype has just a few counts. This chain connects TRBV7-3 to TRBJ1-2; D remains ambiguous. The V gene's germline CDR1 is SGHTA and CDR2 FQGTGA. The CDR3 is 13 amino acids. V gave up 3 bases and J gave up 7 bases, with 12 bases separating them. The CDR3 here is CASSFGPESGYTF. The CDR3, as DNA: TGTGCCAGCAGCTTCGGACCCGAGAGTGGCTACACCTTC.

This chain links TRBV4-2 with TRBJ2-1, with 8 bases identical to TRBD2. The J segment lost 2 bases and the V segment lost 5 bases, leaving 14 bases of the junction unmatched. Germline V gene sequence: CDR1 LGHNA, CDR2 YNFKEQ. The CDR3 consists of 18 residues. The CDR3 loop reads CASSVPGTRTIAYNEQFF. The DNA of the CDR3 is TGTGCCAGCAGCGTGCCCGGGACTAGAACTATCGCCTACAATGAGCAGTTCTTC.